This passage covers 2 T cell receptor beta chains from one sample sequenced in a study of identical twins. MiXCR was run by TCRdb on the 5' RACE reads, yielding one entry per CDR3 protein. The repertoire holds under 900,000 distinct CDR3 sequences, with roughly 12% as singletons. The data also belong to a second study, concerning yellow fever vaccine responses in identical twins.

The sample was PBMCs. These TCRs come from a woman aged 18-29 years in good health.

This clonotype has a handful of counts. CDR3 DNA: TGTGCCACCAGTGATTTGGGGACTGTAGAGACCCAGTACTTC. It codes for CATSDLGTVETQYF. J is TRBJ2-5 and V is TRBV24-1, with D perhaps matching TRBD2 (6 bases). V was shortened by 0 bases and J by 4 bases, with 8 bases between the two germline ends. Germline CDR1 reads KGHDR; CDR2 reads SFDVKD. The CDR3 loop spans 14 amino acids.

This clonotype was seen many times. The chain uses TRBV3-1 and TRBJ2-7; 7 bases align to TRBD1. There are 19 residues in the CDR3. V shed 0 bases, J shed 0 bases, and the junction held 14 bases outside the gene matches. Germline values: CDR1 LGHDT, CDR2 YNNKEL (reference sequence). For the CDR3, the DNA is TGTGCCAGCAGCCAAGACGTGGGACAGTGGGGGTCGAGCTCCTACGAGCAGTACTTC. It codes for CASSQDVGQWGSSSYEQYF.